This TCR beta chain derives from a study of T cells and copy number aberrations in small-cell lung cancer (dated by TCRdb to the early 2020s). For context, the study as a whole: Whole-exome sequencing of the same tumor regions was paired with TCR repertoire sequencing so that T cell metrics could be related to mutations and copy number aberrations. Tumor TCR data existed for under 20 patients, and about 15 patients had TCR data from both tumor tissue and normal tissue. Results the study describes overall, beyond this receptor: All specimens were formalin-fixed paraffin-embedded tissue, which is known to introduce sequencing artifacts. Lower T-cell density, richness and clonality were observed in tumors than in adjacent lung tissue, although the difference in density was not significant. Because surgical resection is uncommon in small-cell lung cancer, the study was limited by a small sample size, and the findings need validation.

The immunoSEQ hsTCRB Kit, with multiplexed V- and J-gene primers, was used to amplify TCR-beta CDR3 regions from genomic DNA. Unique DNA barcodes were added in a second PCR, and the samples were pooled together with a negative control and a positive control. Pooled TCR-beta libraries were sequenced on an Illumina MiSeq with a 150-cycle paired-end protocol. On the study's bioinformatics: Raw sequencing data were processed by Adaptive Biotechnologies into a report containing normalized, annotated TCR-beta repertoires. T-cell density was computed as TCR-beta templates normalized to usable DNA, which was estimated by amplifying housekeeping genes. Richness counted unique rearrangements, and clonality was defined as 1 minus Pielou's evenness. What TCRdb holds here is the immuneACCESS table cut down to in-frame rearrangements. Part of the clones is not present; checked against another copy, under half of the missing clones reflect an unresolved V gene, and the others are unexplained. Clonal size and the V and J genes are those of that table, whereas D and trimming came from the DNA. In all, the sample holds some 1,700 clones, and around four fifths of those were seen once. The ten top clones hold roughly 6% of the sample.

Patients with limited-stage small-cell lung cancer who underwent surgical resection in Hangzhou, China, between the late 2000s and the early 2020s were included as donors. Every donor underwent upfront surgery with no preoperative chemotherapy or radiotherapy, and no donor received immunotherapy either before or after surgery. All 20 or so patients in the sequenced cohort were identified as smokers or heavy second-hand smokers. Adjacent normal lung was taken at least 2 cm away from the tumor margin, and two pathologists confirmed by morphology that the adjacent normal lung was free of malignant cells. Multi-region TCR-beta sequencing of resected limited-stage small-cell lung cancers and of tumor-adjacent lung tissue was performed to characterize T cell repertoire heterogeneity. Genomic DNA was extracted from FFPE tissue using the AllPrep DNA/RNA FFPE Kit (Qiagen). Trimming takes 1 base from V and 1 base from J, and the germline ends sit 4 bases apart. Including the terminal cysteine and phenylalanine, the CDR3 comprises 14 residues. Only the CDR3 region is kept as DNA, spanning 42 bases read in frame from base 1. Looking up the germline V gene (reference sequence) yields CDR1 SEHNR and CDR2 FQNEAQ.

To note about this clone: No antigen is known for it. One base away there is no much larger clone; base qualities are not given.

The rearrangement combines TRBV7-9 with TRBJ2-2, with an unclear D gene assignment. The TCR was taken from a man in his sixties with small cell lung cancer. Sequencing input: normal tissue next to the tumor. CDR3 loop: CASSLVGNTGELFF. The nucleotide sequence reads TGTGCCAGCAGCTTAGTAGGGAACACCGGGGAGCTGTTTTTT.